This TCR beta chain was identified in a study of T cell responses to AZD1222 COVID-19 vaccine. Points on this clone: Its antigen is unidentified.

The method was immunoSEQ multiplex PCR; TCRdb's version includes in-frame clones alone and lacks a portion of them. The repertoire holds about 160,000 clones, with roughly 92% as singletons. Study observations and caveats: Within unmutated variant regions lay the reported targets of nearly half of spike-specific TCRs. Females made up more of the donors, who were largely white British, and clonal diversity may have come out too low. The CD4 TCRs associated with vaccination extended across spike and predominated at 160-218 and 743-854. Repertoire sampling happened only post peak T cell response.

Trimming removed 0 bases from V and 6 bases from J, with 17 bases in between. The CDR3 spans 16 residues. The germline gives CDR1 SEHNR, CDR2 FQNEAQ (reference sequence). Sequencing was performed on peripheral blood, taken on day 0 of AZD1222 vaccination. The sequence was collected from an adult in good health. The chain carries TRBV7-9 and TRBJ1-1, with D unresolved. CDR3: CASSLAVRTPQPEAFF. In DNA, the CDR3 is TGTGCCAGCAGCTTAGCCGTAAGAACACCTCAGCCTGAAGCTTTCTTT.